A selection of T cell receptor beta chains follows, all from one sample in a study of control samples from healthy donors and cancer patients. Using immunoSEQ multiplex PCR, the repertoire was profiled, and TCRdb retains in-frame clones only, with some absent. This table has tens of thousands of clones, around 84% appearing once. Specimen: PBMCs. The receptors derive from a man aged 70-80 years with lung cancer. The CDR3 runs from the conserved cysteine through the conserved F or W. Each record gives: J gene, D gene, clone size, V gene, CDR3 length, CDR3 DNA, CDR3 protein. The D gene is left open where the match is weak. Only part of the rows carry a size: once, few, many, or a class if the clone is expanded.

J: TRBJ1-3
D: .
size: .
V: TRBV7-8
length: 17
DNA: TGTGCCAGCAGCTTAGAGCTGATGACTTTCTCTGGAAACACCATATATTTT
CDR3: CASSLELMTFSGNTIYF

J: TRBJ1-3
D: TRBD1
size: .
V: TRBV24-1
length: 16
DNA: TGTGCCACCAGTGACTCCCGGGACAGGGTGAGGGACACCATATATTTT
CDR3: CATSDSRDRVRDTIYF

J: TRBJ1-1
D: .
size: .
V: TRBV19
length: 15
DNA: TGTGCCAGTAGGAGGGACAACGGGAGGGGAACTGAAGCTTTCTTT
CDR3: CASRRDNGRGTEAFF

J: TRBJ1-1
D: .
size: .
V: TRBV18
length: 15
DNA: TGTGCCAGCTCACCCCGGAACGGGGGGGGCACTGAAGCTTTCTTT
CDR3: CASSPRNGGGTEAFF

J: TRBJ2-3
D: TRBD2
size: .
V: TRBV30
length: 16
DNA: TGTGCCTGGAGTGTATTTAGCGGGGGAAGCACAGATACGCAGTATTTT
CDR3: CAWSVFSGGSTDTQYF

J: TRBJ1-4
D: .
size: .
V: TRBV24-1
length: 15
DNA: TGTGCCACCAGTGACTCCTCGCGGGGTAATGAAAAACTGTTTTTT
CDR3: CATSDSSRGNEKLFF

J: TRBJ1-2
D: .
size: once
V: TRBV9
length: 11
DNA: TGTGCCAGCAGCGGAGACTATGGCTACACCTTC
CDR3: CASSGDYGYTF

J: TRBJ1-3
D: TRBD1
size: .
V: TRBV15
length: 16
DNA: TGTGCCACCAGCAGAGATCCAGGGGGTACTGGAAACACCATATATTTT
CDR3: CATSRDPGGTGNTIYF

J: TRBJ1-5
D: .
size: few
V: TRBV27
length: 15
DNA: TGTGCCACCAGACCGGGGCAGATTAGCAATCAGCCCCAGCATTTT
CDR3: CATRPGQISNQPQHF

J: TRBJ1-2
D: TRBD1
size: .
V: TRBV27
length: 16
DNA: TGTGCCAGCAGCCGCCGTCCGGGACAGGGACCCTATGGCTACACCTTC
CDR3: CASSRRPGQGPYGYTF

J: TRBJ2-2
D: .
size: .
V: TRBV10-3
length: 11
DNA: TGTGCCATCAAGAGGCTGGGGGAGCTGTTTTTT
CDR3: CAIKRLGELFF

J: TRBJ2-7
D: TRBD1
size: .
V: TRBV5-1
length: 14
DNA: TGCGCCAGCAGCTACCAGGGGGCGCTTAACGAGCAGTACTTC
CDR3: CASSYQGALNEQYF

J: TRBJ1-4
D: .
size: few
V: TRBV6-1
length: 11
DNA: TGTGCCAGCAGTGAAAGGGGTAAACTGTTTTTT
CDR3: CASSERGKLFF

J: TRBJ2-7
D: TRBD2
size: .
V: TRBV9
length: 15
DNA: TGTGCCAGCAGCGTTGGTAGCGGGAGGGGCGCCGAGCAGTACTTC
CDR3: CASSVGSGRGAEQYF

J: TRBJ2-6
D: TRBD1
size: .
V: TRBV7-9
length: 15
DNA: TGTGCCAGCAGTGTCACAGGGGCCGGGGCCAACGTCCTGACTTTC
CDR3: CASSVTGAGANVLTF

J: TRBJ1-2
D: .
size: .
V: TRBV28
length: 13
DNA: TGTGCCAGCCGCCACAGGGAAAACTATGGCTACACCTTC
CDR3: CASRHRENYGYTF

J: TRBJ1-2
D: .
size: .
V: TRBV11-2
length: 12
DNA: TGTGCCAGCAGCTTAGACAGGGTATTTTACACCTTC
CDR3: CASSLDRVFYTF

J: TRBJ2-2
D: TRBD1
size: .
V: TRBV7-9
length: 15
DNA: TGTGCCAGCAGCGCCGGGACAGGGTCCACCGGGGAGCTGTTTTTT
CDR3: CASSAGTGSTGELFF

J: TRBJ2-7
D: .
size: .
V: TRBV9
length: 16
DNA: TGTGCCAGCAGCGCACATCCCGGGACGGGAATGTACGAGCAGTACTTC
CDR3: CASSAHPGTGMYEQYF

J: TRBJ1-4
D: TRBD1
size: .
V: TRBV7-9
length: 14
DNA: TGTGCCAGCAGCTTAGGACAGGGGAATGAAAAACTGTTTTTT
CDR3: CASSLGQGNEKLFF

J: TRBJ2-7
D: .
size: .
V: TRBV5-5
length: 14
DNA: TGTGCCAGCAGCTTGGCGACAGGTGGGTACGAGCAGTACTTC
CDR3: CASSLATGGYEQYF

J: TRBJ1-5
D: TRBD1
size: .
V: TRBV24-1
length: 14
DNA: TGTGCCACCCAAGGACCGACAGGGAATCAGCCCCAGCATTTT
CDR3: CATQGPTGNQPQHF

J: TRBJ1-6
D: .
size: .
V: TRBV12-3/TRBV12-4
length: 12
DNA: TGTGCCAGCAGTTTTGGAAATTCACCCCTCCACTTT
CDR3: CASSFGNSPLHF

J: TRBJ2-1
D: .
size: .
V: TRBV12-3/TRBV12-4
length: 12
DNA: TGTGCCAGCAGTTGGCGGGTGGGTGAGCAGTTCTTC
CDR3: CASSWRVGEQFF

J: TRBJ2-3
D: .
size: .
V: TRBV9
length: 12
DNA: TGTGCCAGCAGCGTAGAATTGGATACGCAGTATTTT
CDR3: CASSVELDTQYF

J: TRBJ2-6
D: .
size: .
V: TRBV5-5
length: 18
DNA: TGTGCCAGCAGCTTTGCGCTGGACGGCCGCTCTGGGGCCAACGTCCTGACTTTC
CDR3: CASSFALDGRSGANVLTF

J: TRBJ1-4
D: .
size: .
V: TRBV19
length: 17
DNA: TGTGCCAGTCAAAGCCCGCAGTTTCCTGCAACTAATGAAAAACTGTTTTTT
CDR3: CASQSPQFPATNEKLFF

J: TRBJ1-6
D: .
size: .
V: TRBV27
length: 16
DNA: TGTGCCAGCAGTTGGGGCATGAGCTCCTATAATTCACCCCTCCACTTT
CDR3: CASSWGMSSYNSPLHF

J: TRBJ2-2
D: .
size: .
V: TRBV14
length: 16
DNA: TGTGCCAGCAGCAAACGTAGGCCCATGAACACCGGGGAGCTGTTTTTT
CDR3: CASSKRRPMNTGELFF

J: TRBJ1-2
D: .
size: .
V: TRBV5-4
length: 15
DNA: TGTGCCAGCAGCGCTCAGACAGGCGCTAACTATGGCTACACCTTC
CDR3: CASSAQTGANYGYTF

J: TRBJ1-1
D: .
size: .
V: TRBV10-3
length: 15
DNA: TGTGCCATCAGGGGGACGGCCGGAGCGAACACTGAAGCTTTCTTT
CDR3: CAIRGTAGANTEAFF

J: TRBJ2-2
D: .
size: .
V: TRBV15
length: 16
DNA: TGTGCCACCAGCAGAGATAGAACGGTGAACACCGGGGAGCTGTTTTTT
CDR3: CATSRDRTVNTGELFF

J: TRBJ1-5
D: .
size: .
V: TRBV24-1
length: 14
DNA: TGTGCCACCAGTGATTCGACTAAGTCCCAGCCCCAGCATTTT
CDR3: CATSDSTKSQPQHF